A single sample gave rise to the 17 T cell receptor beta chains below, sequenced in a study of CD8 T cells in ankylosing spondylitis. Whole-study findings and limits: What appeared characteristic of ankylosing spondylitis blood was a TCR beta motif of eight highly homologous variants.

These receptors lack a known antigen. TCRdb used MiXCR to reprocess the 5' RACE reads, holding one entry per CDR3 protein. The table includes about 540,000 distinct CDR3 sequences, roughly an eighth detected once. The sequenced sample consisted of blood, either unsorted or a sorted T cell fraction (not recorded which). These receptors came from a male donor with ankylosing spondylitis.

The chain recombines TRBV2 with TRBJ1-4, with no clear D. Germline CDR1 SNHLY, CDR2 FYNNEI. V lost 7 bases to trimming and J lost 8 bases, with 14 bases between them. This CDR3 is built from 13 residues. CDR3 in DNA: TGTGCCAGCATGGCAGCCAGTGAAGAAAAACTGTTTTTT. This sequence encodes CASMAASEEKLFF.

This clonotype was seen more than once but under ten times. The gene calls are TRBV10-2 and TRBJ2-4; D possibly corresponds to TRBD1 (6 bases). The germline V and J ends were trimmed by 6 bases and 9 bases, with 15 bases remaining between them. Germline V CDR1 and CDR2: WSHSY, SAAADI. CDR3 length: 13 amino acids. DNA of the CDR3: TGCGCCAGCAGCCAGACAGGCGTTCGCATTCAGTACTTC. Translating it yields CASSQTGVRIQYF.

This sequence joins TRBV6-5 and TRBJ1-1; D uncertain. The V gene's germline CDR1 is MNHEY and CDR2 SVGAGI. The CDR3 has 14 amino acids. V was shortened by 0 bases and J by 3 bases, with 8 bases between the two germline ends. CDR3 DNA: TGTGCCAGCAGTTACTCGGTGGTGGACACTGAAGCTTTCTTT. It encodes CASSYSVVDTEAFF.

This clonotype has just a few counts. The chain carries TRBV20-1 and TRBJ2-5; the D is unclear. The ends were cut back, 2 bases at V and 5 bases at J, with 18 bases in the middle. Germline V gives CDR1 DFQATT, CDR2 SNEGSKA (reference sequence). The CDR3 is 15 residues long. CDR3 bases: TGCAGTGCTAGAATACGCTCTAGGGCATGGGAGACCCAGTACTTC. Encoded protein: CSARIRSRAWETQYF.

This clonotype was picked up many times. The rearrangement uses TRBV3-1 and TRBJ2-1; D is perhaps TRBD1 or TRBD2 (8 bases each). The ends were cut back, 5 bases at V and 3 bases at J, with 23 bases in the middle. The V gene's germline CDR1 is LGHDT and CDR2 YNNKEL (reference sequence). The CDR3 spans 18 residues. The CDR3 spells CASSDRGWLTSDYNEQFF. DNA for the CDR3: TGTGCCAGCAGCGACAGGGGCTGGCTGACTAGCGACTACAATGAGCAGTTCTTC.

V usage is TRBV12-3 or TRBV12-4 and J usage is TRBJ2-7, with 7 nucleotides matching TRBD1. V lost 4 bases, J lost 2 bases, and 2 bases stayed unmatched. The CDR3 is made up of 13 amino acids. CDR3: CASSSGQTYEQYV. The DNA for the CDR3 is TGTGCCAGCAGTTCGGGACAGACCTACGAGCAGTACGTC.

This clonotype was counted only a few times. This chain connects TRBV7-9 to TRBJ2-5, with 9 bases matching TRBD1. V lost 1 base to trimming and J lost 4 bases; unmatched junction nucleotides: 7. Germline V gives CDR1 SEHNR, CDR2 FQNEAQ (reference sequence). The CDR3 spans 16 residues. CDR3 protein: CASSLVIGQGTETQYF. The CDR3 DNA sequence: TGTGCCAGCAGCTTAGTTATCGGACAGGGGACAGAGACCCAGTACTTC.

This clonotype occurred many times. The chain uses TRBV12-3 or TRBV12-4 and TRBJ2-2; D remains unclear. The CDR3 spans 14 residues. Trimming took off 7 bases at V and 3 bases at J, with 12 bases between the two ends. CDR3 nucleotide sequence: TGTGCCAGCATGCGGTCCGGTGACACCGGGGAGCTGTTTTTT. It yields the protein CASMRSGDTGELFF.

CDR3 DNA sequence: TGTGCCAGCAGCTTGGTTTCGTTAGCGGCCTACAATGAGCAGTTCTTC. Its protein is CASSLVSLAAYNEQFF. The chain employs TRBV5-4 and TRBJ2-1; D possibly corresponds to TRBD2 (6 bases). The CDR3 spans 16 residues. Trimming left V 0 bases short and J 2 bases short, with 12 bases between. The germline CDR1 and CDR2 sequences are SGHNT and YYREEE (reference sequence).

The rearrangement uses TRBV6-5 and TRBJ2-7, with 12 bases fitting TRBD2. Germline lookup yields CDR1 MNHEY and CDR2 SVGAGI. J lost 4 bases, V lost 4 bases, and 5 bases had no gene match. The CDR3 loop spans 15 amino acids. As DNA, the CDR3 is TGTGCCAGCAGTTCGACTAGCGGGAGACGGTACGAGCAGTACGTC. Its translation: CASSSTSGRRYEQYV.

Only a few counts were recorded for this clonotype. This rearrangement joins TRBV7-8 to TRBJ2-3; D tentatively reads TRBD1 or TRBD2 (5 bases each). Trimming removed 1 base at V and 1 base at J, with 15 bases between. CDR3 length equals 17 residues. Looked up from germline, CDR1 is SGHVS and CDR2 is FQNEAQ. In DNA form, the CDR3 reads TGTGCCAGCAGCTTAGTCTGGCGTCTGGGGGGCACAGATACGCAGTATTTT. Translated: CASSLVWRLGGTDTQYF. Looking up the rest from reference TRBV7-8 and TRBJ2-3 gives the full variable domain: GAGVSQSPRYKVAKRGQDVALRCDPISGHVSLFWYQQALGQGPEFLTYFQNEAQLDKSGLPSDRFFAERPEGSVSTLKIQRTQQEDSAVYLCASSLVWRLGGTDTQYFGPGTRLTVL.

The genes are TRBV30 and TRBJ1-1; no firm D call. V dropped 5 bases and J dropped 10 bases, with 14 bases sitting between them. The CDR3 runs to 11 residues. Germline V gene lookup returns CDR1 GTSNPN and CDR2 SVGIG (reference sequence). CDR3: CAWLHPSGAFF. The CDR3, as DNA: TGTGCCTGGCTCCACCCTTCGGGAGCTTTCTTT.

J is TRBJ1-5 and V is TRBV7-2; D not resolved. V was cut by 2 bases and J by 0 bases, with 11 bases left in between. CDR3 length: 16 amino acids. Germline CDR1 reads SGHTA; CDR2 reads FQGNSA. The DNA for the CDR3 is TGTGCCAGCAGCTTAAAGATGGACTATAGCAATCAGCCCCAGCATTTT. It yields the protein CASSLKMDYSNQPQHF.

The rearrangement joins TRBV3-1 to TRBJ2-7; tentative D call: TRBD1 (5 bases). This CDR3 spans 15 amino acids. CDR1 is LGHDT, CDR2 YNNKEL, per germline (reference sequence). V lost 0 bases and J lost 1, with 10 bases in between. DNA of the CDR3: TGTGCCAGCAGCCAAGAGGGCAAGGGGTCCTACGAGCAGTACTTC. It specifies CASSQEGKGSYEQYF.

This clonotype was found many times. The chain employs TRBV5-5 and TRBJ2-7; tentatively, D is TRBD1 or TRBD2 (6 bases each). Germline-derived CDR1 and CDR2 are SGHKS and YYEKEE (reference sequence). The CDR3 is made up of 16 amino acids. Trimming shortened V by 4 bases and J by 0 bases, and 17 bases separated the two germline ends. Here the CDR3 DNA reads TGTGCCAGCAGCCGGAATGGCGGGACAAGCTCCTACGAGCAGTACTTC. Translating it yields CASSRNGGTSSYEQYF.

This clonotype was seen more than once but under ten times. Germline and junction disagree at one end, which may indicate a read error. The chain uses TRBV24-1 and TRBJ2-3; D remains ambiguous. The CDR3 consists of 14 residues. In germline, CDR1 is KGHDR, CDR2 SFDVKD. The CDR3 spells CATSDTVEADTQYF. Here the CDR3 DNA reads TGTGCCACTAGTGATACAGTCGAAGCAGATACGCAGTATTTT.

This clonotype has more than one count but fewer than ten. The CDR3 sequence: CATSSGGANSYEQYV. In DNA, the CDR3 is TGTGCCACCAGCAGCGGCGGGGCTAACTCCTACGAGCAGTACGTC. The chain combines TRBV15 with TRBJ2-7; the D gene is possibly TRBD2 (6 bases). CDR1 and CDR2 (germline): LNHNV, YYDKDF (reference sequence). The CDR3 is 15 residues long. V was trimmed by 3 bases and J by 0 bases, leaving 12 bases between them.